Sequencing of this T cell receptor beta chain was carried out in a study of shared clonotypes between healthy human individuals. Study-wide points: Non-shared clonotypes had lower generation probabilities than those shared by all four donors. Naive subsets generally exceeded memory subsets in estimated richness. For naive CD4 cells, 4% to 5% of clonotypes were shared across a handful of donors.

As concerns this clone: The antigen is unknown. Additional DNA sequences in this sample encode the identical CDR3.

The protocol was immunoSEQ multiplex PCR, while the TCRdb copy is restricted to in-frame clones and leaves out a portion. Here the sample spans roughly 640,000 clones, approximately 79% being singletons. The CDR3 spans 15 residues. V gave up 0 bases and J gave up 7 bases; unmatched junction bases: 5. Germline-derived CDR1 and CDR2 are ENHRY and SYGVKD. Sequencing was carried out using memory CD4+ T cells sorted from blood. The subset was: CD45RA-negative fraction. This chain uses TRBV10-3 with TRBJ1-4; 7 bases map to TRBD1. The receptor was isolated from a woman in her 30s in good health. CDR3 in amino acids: CAISESEGAGEKLFF. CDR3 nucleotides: TGTGCCATCAGTGAGTCTGAGGGGGCCGGTGAAAAACTGTTTTTT.